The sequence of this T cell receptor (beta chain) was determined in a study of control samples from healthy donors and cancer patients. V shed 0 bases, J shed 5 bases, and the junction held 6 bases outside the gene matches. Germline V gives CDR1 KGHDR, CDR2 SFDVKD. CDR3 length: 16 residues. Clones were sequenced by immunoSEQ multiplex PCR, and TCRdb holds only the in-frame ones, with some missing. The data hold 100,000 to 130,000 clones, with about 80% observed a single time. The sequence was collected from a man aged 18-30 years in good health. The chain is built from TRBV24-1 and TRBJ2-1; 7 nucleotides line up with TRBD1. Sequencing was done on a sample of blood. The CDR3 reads CATSDLNRGPNNEQFF. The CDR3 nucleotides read TGTGCCACCAGTGATTTGAACAGGGGCCCCAACAATGAGCAGTTCTTC.